These 25 T cell receptor beta chains came from one sample sequenced in a study of shared clonotypes between healthy human individuals. Profiling relied on immunoSEQ multiplex PCR, and the TCRdb table lists in-frame clones only, not all of them. The table shows roughly 2 million clones, with roughly 95% occurring only once. Sequencing used naive CD4+ T cells sorted from blood. As for subset: CD45RA+ positively selected. These receptors came from a man younger than 30 in good health.

The rearrangement links TRBV27 to TRBJ2-7; TRBD2 agrees at 14 bases. Unmatched junction bases numbered 13, after V lost 6 bases and J lost 0 bases. Germline CDR1 MNHEY, CDR2 SMNVEV (reference sequence). CDR3 length: 19 amino acids. The CDR3 protein is CASSKRGLAGVRSSYEQYF. The CDR3 nucleotides are TGTGCCAGCAGCAAAAGGGGACTAGCGGGGGTCCGCAGCTCCTACGAGCAGTACTTC.

The rearrangement links TRBV30 to TRBJ1-2, with no clear D. The CDR3 runs to 11 residues. Trimming shortened V by 0 bases and J by 8 bases, and 7 bases separated the two germline ends. Germline V gives CDR1 GTSNPN, CDR2 SVGIG (reference sequence). The CDR3, as DNA: TGTGCCTGGAGTGTACCAGAGGGCTACACCTTC. This codes for CAWSVPEGYTF.

The sample holds one count of this clone. This chain joins TRBV14 and TRBJ1-2; D is unresolved. Germline V gene sequence: CDR1 SGHDN, CDR2 FVKESK. Deletions cut 4 bases from V and 4 bases from J, with 10 bases between. The CDR3 runs to 13 residues. As DNA, the CDR3 is TGTGCCAGCAGCCGATGGAGACTCTATGGCTACACCTTC. This encodes CASSRWRLYGYTF.

The CDR3 bases are TGTGCCAGCAGTTACTCGTGGTCAGCTGGAGAGACCCAGTACTTC. It specifies CASSYSWSAGETQYF. V and J are TRBV6-5 and TRBJ2-5; D is unresolved. The germline V and J ends were trimmed by 0 bases and 4 bases, with 12 bases remaining between them. The CDR3 spans 15 residues. Germline V gene lookup returns CDR1 MNHEY and CDR2 SVGAGI.

The rearrangement joins TRBV5-1 to TRBJ1-6; D may be TRBD1 (5 bases). In germline, CDR1 is SGHRS, CDR2 YFSETQ. The CDR3 extends over 15 amino acids. V was trimmed by 4 bases and J by 7 bases, leaving 15 bases between them. CDR3 in DNA: TGCGCCAGCAGCCCGGCAGGGCAGGGAAATTCACCCCTCCACTTT. Its translation: CASSPAGQGNSPLHF.

The gene calls are TRBV10-3 and TRBJ1-4; D remains ambiguous. Germline-derived CDR1 and CDR2 are ENHRY and SYGVKD. Trimming stripped 5 bases from V and 3 bases from J, with 10 bases between. This CDR3 is 14 amino acids long. This CDR3 reads CAISQATPNEKLFF. The CDR3 nucleotides read TGTGCCATCAGTCAGGCCACCCCTAATGAAAAACTGTTTTTT.

The chain is built from TRBV6-5 and TRBJ2-7, with TRBD2 identical over 8 bases. Germline V gives CDR1 MNHEY, CDR2 SVGAGI. This CDR3 spans 16 amino acids. J gave up 0 bases and V 0 bases, and 4 bases lay outside the gene matches. The CDR3 protein is CASSYSASGHSYEQYF. CDR3 in DNA: TGTGCCAGCAGTTACTCGGCTAGCGGGCACTCCTACGAGCAGTACTTC.

For the CDR3, the DNA is TGTGCCAGCAGTGCAACAGGGGGGGGACAGGGGCACGAGCAGTACTTC. Translation: CASSATGGGQGHEQYF. The chain carries TRBV25-1 and TRBJ2-7; 10 nucleotides line up with TRBD1. This CDR3 comprises 16 residues. Germline CDR1 MGHDK, CDR2 SYGVNS. Trimming removed 4 bases from V and 5 bases from J; junction bases left unmatched: 11.

V usage is TRBV11-3 and J usage is TRBJ1-3, with D perhaps TRBD1 (5 bases). Between the trimmed V and J ends, which lost 5 bases and 2 bases, there was a span of 10 bases. The germline gives CDR1 SGHNT, CDR2 YENEEA. This CDR3 is built from 14 residues. The CDR3 spells CASSQQGTGNTIYF. The CDR3 nucleotides read TGTGCCAGCAGCCAGCAGGGAACTGGAAACACCATATATTTT.

The chain recombines TRBV11-3 with TRBJ2-7; TRBD2 aligns across 10 bases. The length of the CDR3 is 13 residues. Germline V CDR1 and CDR2: SGHNT, YENEEA. Trimming removed 5 bases from V and 7 bases from J; junction bases left unmatched: 5. The CDR3: CASSPSGSWEQYF. Written as DNA, the CDR3 is TGTGCCAGCAGCCCTAGCGGGAGTTGGGAGCAGTACTTC.

The CDR3 nucleotides read TGTGCCAGCAGCTTAAGACTAGCGGTGAACACCGGGGAGCTGTTTTTT. Amino acids: CASSLRLAVNTGELFF. The rearrangement joins TRBV11-2 to TRBJ2-2; the match to TRBD2 covers 9 bases. CDR3 length: 16 amino acids. The ends lost 2 bases at V and 1 base at J; junction bases unmatched: 2. Germline assignment: CDR1 SGHAT and CDR2 FQNNGV.

This chain joins TRBV5-4 and TRBJ2-7; D perhaps matches TRBD2 (6 bases). Germline assignment: CDR1 SGHNT and CDR2 YYREEE (reference sequence). The V end lost 4 bases, the J end lost 6 bases, and 17 bases lay between the germline ends. The CDR3 length is 14 residues. CDR3 nucleotide sequence: TGTGCCAGCAGCGCAATCGCTGGAGGGCTCGAGCAGTACTTC. Protein product: CASSAIAGGLEQYF.

This chain uses TRBV5-6 with TRBJ1-6, with 8 bases identical to TRBD1. The CDR3 spans 17 residues. CDR1 is SGHDT and CDR2 is YYEEEE in the germline V gene. Germline trimming cut 0 bases from V and 8 bases from J; bases unmatched to any gene: 10. CDR3 sequence: CASSLDRGSGPYSPLHF. Written as DNA, the CDR3 is TGTGCCAGCAGCTTGGACAGGGGGTCGGGACCCTATTCACCCCTCCACTTT.

CDR3 nucleotide sequence: TGTGCCAGCAGCTTGGCCCCGGGAGGGTGGCGGGAGGACTACAATGAGCAGTTCTTC. Its protein product is CASSLAPGGWREDYNEQFF. The chain couples TRBV7-2 to TRBJ2-1; 8 bases are shared with TRBD2. This CDR3 has 19 residues. CDR1 is SGHTA, CDR2 FQGNSA, per germline. V lost 3 bases, J lost 3 bases, and 16 bases stayed unmatched.

The V gene is TRBV6-1, the J gene TRBJ2-1, with D possibly matching TRBD2 (5 bases). V was clipped by 5 bases and J by 7 bases, with 12 bases between them. This CDR3 contains 13 residues. The germline V gene encodes CDR1 MNHNS and CDR2 SASEGT. DNA of the CDR3: TGTGCCAGCAGTCAGCTAGCTTGGAATGAGCAGTTCTTC. It is translated as CASSQLAWNEQFF.

The chain has TRBV5-1 and TRBJ2-7; D unclear. The V and J ends lost 1 base and 5 bases respectively, with 16 bases between them. The germline V gene has CDR1 SGHRS and CDR2 YFSETQ. The CDR3 has 15 residues. CDR3 protein: CASSLSARAENEQYF. The CDR3, as DNA: TGCGCCAGCAGCTTGTCGGCACGGGCGGAGAACGAGCAGTACTTC.

V and J are TRBV5-1 and TRBJ2-2; D uncertain. Trimming stripped 1 base from V and 1 base from J, with 11 bases between. The V gene's germline CDR1 is SGHRS and CDR2 YFSETQ. The CDR3 covers 16 residues. CDR3 bases: TGCGCCAGCAGCTTGAACCCGGCAGGGAACACCGGGGAGCTGTTTTTT. This gives the protein CASSLNPAGNTGELFF.

The CDR3 reads CASSVNLLGSSEAFF. The CDR3 region has the DNA TGTGCCAGCAGCGTCAATCTTCTCGGGTCATCGGAAGCTTTCTTT. The chain joins TRBV9 to TRBJ1-1; D unresolved. The CDR3 consists of 15 residues. Germline loops: CDR1 SGDLS, CDR2 YYNGEE. Trimming removed 2 bases at V and 8 bases at J, with 19 bases between.

Worth noting for this clone: Additional DNA sequences in this sample encode the identical CDR3. The chain joins TRBV7-2 to TRBJ1-3, with D unclear. Trimming took 2 bases from V and 2 from J, leaving 7 bases between them. There are 14 residues in the CDR3. CDR1 SGHTA and CDR2 FQGNSA come from the germline V gene. CDR3 residues: CASSLSGTGNTIYF. The CDR3, as DNA: TGTGCCAGCAGCTTATCCGGAACTGGAAACACCATATATTTT.

The chain joins TRBV4-3 to TRBJ2-7, with 9 bases identical to TRBD2. Trimming removed 0 bases from V and 4 bases from J; junction bases left unmatched: 7. From germline, CDR1 is LGHNA and CDR2 YSLEER. The CDR3 contains 16 residues. The CDR3 DNA follows: TGCGCCAGCAGCCAAGATGGGCTAGCGGGACTGTACGAGCAGTACTTC. The encoded protein is CASSQDGLAGLYEQYF.

Details on this clone: Other DNA sequences in this sample translate to the same CDR3. The chain employs TRBV5-1 and TRBJ2-7; 8 bases agree with TRBD1. Per the germline V gene, CDR1 is SGHRS and CDR2 is YFSETQ. J was trimmed by 2 bases and V by 0 bases; bases with no gene match: 1. CDR3 length equals 14 residues. As DNA, the CDR3 is TGCGCCAGCAGCTTGGAACAGGGGGCCTACGAGCAGTACTTC. It yields the protein CASSLEQGAYEQYF.

V is TRBV6-5 and J is TRBJ2-7, with D possibly called TRBD1 or TRBD2 (5 bases each). The ends were cut back, 6 bases at V and 4 bases at J, with 16 bases in the middle. The CDR3 is 14 residues long. The germline gives CDR1 MNHEY, CDR2 SVGAGI. CDR3 bases: TGTGCCAGCAGCCGGGGCCCCAGCAAGTACGAGCAGTACTTC. This translates into CASSRGPSKYEQYF.

J is TRBJ2-2 and V is TRBV14; no reliable D call. The ends were cut back, 6 bases at V and 1 base at J, with 9 bases in the middle. CDR1 SGHDN and CDR2 FVKESK come from the germline V gene. The CDR3 totals 14 residues. The CDR3 nucleotides are TGTGCCAGCAGGCTGACGGGGAACACCGGGGAGCTGTTTTTT. Translated, it gives CASRLTGNTGELFF.

This clone was found once. This chain joins TRBV4-1 and TRBJ2-7; no clear D. V lost 1 base and J lost 3, with 10 bases in between. This CDR3 is built from 14 residues. Germline V gene data show CDR1 as MGHRA and CDR2 as YSYEKL. CDR3 DNA: TGCGCCAGCAGCCAAGTGGTATCGGGCTACGAGCAGTACTTC. Protein product: CASSQVVSGYEQYF.

The chain carries TRBV18 and TRBJ1-1; D is uncertain. The CDR3 has 14 residues. CDR1 KGHSH and CDR2 LQKENI come from the germline V gene. V dropped 2 bases and J dropped 0 bases, with 7 bases sitting between them. The CDR3 nucleotides are TGTGCCAGCTCACCAGCAGCATTGAACACTGAAGCTTTCTTT. It translates to CASSPAALNTEAFF. Combining the CDR3 with reference TRBV18 and TRBJ1-1 gives the whole variable domain NAGVMQNPRHLVRRRGQEARLRCSPMKGHSHVYWYRQLPEEGLKFMVYLQKENIIDESGMPKERFSAEFPKEGPSILRIQQVVRGDSAAYFCASSPAALNTEAFFGQGTRLTVV.